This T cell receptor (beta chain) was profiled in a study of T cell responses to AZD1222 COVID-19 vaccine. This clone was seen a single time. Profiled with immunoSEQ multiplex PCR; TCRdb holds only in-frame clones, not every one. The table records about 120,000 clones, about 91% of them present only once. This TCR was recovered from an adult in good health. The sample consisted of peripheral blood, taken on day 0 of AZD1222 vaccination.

In DNA form, the CDR3 reads TGTGCCAGCAGCCCACAGGGGGGAGGGGAGACCCAGTACTTC. Translated, it gives CASSPQGGGETQYF. This chain links TRBV7-6 with TRBJ2-5; D perhaps matches TRBD1 (8 bases). This CDR3 has 14 residues. V lost 5 bases and J lost 5, with 15 bases in between. Germline loops: CDR1 SGHVS, CDR2 FNYEAQ.